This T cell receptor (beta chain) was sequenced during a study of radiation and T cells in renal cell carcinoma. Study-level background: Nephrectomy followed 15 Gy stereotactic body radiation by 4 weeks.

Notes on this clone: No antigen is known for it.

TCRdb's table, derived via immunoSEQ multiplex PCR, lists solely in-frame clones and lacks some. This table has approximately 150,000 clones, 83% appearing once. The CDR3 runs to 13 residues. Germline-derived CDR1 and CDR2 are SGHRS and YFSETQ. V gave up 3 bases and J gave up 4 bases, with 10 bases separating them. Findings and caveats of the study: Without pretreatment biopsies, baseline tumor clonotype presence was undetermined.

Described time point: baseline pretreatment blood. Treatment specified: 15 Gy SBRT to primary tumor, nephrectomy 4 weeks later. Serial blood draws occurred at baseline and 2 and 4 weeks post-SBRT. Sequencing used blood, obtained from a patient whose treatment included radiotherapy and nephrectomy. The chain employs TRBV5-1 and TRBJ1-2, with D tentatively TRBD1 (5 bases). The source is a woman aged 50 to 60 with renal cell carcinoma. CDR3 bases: TGCGCCAGCAGCTCAAGGGACCTCTATGGCTACACCTTC. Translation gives CASSSRDLYGYTF.